One sample yielded the 9 T cell receptor beta chains listed below, sequenced in a study of T cell responses to AZD1222 COVID-19 vaccine. Profiled with immunoSEQ multiplex PCR; TCRdb holds only in-frame clones, not every one. The data contain more than 110,000 clones, 90% to 95% of them singletons. This material consisted of peripheral blood, taken on day 0 of AZD1222 vaccination. The receptors were sampled from an adult in good health.

The chain recombines TRBV6-5 with TRBJ1-6; 9 bases fit TRBD1. There are 15 residues in the CDR3. Losses at the gene ends were 5 bases for V and 4 bases for J; bases not matched to a gene: 3. Per germline, CDR1 MNHEY and CDR2 SVGAGI. CDR3 residues: CASSTGQGYNSPLHF. The CDR3 DNA reads TGTGCCAGCAGTACGGGACAGGGATATAATTCACCCCTCCACTTT.

This chain's CDR3 is CASSPGDRGRETQYF. The CDR3 nucleotides are TGTGCCAGCAGTCCGGGAGACAGGGGCCGAGAGACCCAGTACTTC. This chain connects TRBV6-5 to TRBJ2-5; 8 bases line up with TRBD1. V lost 5 bases to trimming and J lost 4 bases; unmatched junction nucleotides: 9. Germline-derived CDR1 and CDR2 are MNHEY and SVGAGI. The CDR3 spans 15 residues.

V usage is TRBV28 and J usage is TRBJ2-1; 11 nucleotides line up with TRBD1. Per germline, CDR1 MDHEN and CDR2 SYDVKM. There are 15 residues in the CDR3. The J segment lost 6 bases and the V segment lost 4 bases, leaving 5 bases of the junction unmatched. CDR3 in amino acids: CASSSGDRGGNEQFF. The DNA of the CDR3 is TGTGCCAGCAGTTCGGGGGACAGGGGGGGCAATGAGCAGTTCTTC.

V gene TRBV7-2 combines with J gene TRBJ2-1; D is possibly TRBD1 or TRBD2 (5 bases each). Germline V CDR1 and CDR2: SGHTA, FQGNSA. The CDR3 has 15 residues. V was clipped by 3 bases and J by 14 bases, with 23 bases between them. The CDR3: CASSLGPRDADREFF. The CDR3 region has the DNA TGTGCCAGCAGCTTGGGCCCTCGGGACGCCGACCGGGAGTTCTTC.

The rearrangement uses TRBV6-2 or TRBV6-3 and TRBJ2-7, with a possible D match to TRBD1 (7 bases). This CDR3 has 15 residues. V lost 6 bases to trimming and J lost 3 bases, with 18 bases between them. Germline V gene data show CDR1 as MNHEY and CDR2 as SVGEGT. The CDR3 protein is CASSPPHRGGYEQYF. In nucleotides, the CDR3 is TGTGCCAGCAGCCCCCCACACAGGGGAGGCTACGAGCAGTACTTC.

This chain joins TRBV3-1 (or the pseudogene TRBV3-2) and TRBJ2-5; D is perhaps TRBD1 (6 bases). The CDR3 spans 13 residues. Trimming took 6 bases from V and 3 from J, leaving 11 bases between them. CDR1 and CDR2 (germline): LGHDT, YNNKEL (reference sequence). The CDR3 loop is CASSLTGEETQYF. DNA for the CDR3: TGTGCCAGCAGTTTGACAGGAGAAGAGACCCAGTACTTC.

The J gene is TRBJ1-5, the V gene TRBV19; no clear D. The V end lost 3 bases, the J end lost 6 bases, and 12 bases lay between the germline ends. The CDR3 covers 14 residues. The germline gives CDR1 LNHDA, CDR2 SQIVND (reference sequence). The CDR3: CASSIAGGSQPQHF. The DNA of the CDR3 is TGTGCCAGTAGTATCGCAGGAGGCAGTCAGCCCCAGCATTTT.

This sequence joins TRBV1 and TRBJ1-1. TRBV1 is annotated as a pseudogene. The CDR3 extends over 15 amino acids. CDR3 sequence (DNA): TGCACCAGCAGCCACCAAAAACCGGGGAACACTGAAGCTTTCTTT. Translated: CTSSHQKPGNTEAFF.

The CDR3 nucleotides read TGCGCCAGCAGCCAAGATTGGGGGGAGCTGTTTTTT. Residues: CASSQDWGELFF. The rearrangement links TRBV4-1 to TRBJ2-2; unclear D gene. Germline V gene lookup returns CDR1 MGHRA and CDR2 YSYEKL. With 0 bases removed from V and 8 bases from J, the gap between germline ends came to 4 bases. The CDR3 contains 12 residues.